The T cell receptor beta chain described here comes from a study of cytomegalovirus exposure and HLA in healthy donors. About this clone: Its antigen is still unknown.

The PCR employed 60 Vbeta primers together with 13 Jbeta primers. Profiled with immunoSEQ multiplex PCR; TCRdb holds only in-frame clones, not every one. The sample lists around 150,000 clones; about two thirds were seen once. Whole-study results and caveats: When presence/absence was analysed, sequencing depth was taken to be roughly uniform across donors. Overall, about 160 TCR beta chains were annotated as cytomegalovirus-associated.

Trimming removed 0 bases from V and 1 base from J; junction bases left unmatched: 3. The CDR3 length is 16 residues. Germline lookup yields CDR1 ENHRY and CDR2 SYGVKD. The sequence derives from a man aged 55 to 70 in good health and CMV-seronegative. The chain links TRBV10-3 to TRBJ1-5, with 7 bases that match TRBD1. Source material: PBMCs. CDR3 DNA sequence: TGTGCCATCAGTGAGTCGAGCAGGGGGAGCAATCAGCCCCAGCATTTT. Its translation is CAISESSRGSNQPQHF.